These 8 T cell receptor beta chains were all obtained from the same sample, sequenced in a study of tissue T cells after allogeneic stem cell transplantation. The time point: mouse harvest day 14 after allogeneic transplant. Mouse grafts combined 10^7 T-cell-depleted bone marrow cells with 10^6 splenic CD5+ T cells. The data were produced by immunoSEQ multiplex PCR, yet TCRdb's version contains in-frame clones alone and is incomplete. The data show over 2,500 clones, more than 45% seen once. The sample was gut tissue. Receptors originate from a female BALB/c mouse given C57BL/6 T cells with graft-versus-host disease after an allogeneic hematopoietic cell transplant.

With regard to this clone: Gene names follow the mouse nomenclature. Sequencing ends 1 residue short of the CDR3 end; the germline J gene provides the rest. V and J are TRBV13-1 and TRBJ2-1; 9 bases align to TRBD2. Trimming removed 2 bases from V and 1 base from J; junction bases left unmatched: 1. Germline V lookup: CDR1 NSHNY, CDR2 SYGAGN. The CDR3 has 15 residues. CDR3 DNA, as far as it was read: TGTGCCAGCAGTGAAGACTGGGGGAACTATGCTGAGCAGTTC. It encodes CASSEDWGNYAEQF. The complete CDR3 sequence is CASSEDWGNYAEQFF.

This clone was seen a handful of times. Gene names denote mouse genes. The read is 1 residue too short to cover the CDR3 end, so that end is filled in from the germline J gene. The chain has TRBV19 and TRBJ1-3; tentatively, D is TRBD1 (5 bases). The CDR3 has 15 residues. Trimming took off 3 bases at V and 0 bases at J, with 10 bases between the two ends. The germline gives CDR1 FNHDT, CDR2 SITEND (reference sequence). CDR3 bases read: TGTGCCAGCAGTACAGGACAAATTTCTGGAAATACGCTCTAT. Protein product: CASSTGQISGNTLY. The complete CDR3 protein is CASSTGQISGNTLYF.

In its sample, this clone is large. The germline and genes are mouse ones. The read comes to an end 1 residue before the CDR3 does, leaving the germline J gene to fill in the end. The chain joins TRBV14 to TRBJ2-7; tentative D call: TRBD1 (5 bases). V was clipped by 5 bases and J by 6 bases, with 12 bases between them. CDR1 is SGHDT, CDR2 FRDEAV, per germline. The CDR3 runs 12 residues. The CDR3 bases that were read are TGTGCCAGCAGATTTCAGGGATTTGAACAGTAC. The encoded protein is CASRFQGFEQY. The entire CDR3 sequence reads CASRFQGFEQYF.

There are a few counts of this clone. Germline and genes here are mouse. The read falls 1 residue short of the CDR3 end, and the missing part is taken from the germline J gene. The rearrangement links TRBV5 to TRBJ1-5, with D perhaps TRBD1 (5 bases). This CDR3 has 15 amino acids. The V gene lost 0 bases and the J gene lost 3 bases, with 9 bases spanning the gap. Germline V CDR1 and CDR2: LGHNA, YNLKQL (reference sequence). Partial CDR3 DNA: TGTGCCAGCAGCCAAGATCAGGGCGGCAACCAGGCTCCGCTT. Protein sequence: CASSQDQGGNQAPL. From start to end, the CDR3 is CASSQDQGGNQAPLF.

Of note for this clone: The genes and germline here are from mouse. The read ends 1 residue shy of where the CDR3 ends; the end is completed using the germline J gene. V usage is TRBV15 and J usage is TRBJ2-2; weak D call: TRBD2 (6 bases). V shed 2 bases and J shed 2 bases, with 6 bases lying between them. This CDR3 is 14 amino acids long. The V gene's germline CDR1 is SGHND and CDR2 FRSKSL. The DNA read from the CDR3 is TGTGCCAGCAGTTTACTGGGGAACACCGGGCAGCTCTAC. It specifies CASSLLGNTGQLY. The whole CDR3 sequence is CASSLLGNTGQLYF.

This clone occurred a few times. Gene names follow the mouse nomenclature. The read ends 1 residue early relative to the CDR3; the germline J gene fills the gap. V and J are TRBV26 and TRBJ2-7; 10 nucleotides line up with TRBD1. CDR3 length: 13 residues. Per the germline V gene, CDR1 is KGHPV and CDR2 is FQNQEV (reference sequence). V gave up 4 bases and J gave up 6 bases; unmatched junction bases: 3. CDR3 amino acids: CASSPTGGGEQYF. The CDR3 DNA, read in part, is TGTGCCAGCAGTCCGACAGGGGGCGGTGAACAGTAC.

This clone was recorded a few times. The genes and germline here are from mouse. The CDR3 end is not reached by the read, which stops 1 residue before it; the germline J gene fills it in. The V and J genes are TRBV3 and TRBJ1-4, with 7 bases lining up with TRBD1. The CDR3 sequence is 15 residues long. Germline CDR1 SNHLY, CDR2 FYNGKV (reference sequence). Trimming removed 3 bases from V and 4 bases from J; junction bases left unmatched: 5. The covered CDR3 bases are TGTGCCAGCAGCTTCACAGGGGCGGGCAACGAAAGATTATTT. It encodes CASSFTGAGNERLF. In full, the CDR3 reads CASSFTGAGNERLFF.

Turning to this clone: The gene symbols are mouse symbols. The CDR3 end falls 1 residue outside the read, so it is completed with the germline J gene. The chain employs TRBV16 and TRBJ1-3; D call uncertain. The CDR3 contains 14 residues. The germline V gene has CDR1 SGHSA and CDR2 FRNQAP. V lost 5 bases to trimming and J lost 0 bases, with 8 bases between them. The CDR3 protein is CASSIQNSGNTLYF. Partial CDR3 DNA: TGTGCAAGCAGCATACAGAATTCTGGAAATACGCTCTAT.